Listed below are T cell receptor beta chains from one sample, sequenced in a study of blood T cell repertoires in COVID-19. The method was immunoSEQ multiplex PCR; TCRdb's version includes in-frame clones alone and lacks a portion of them. The sample records about 120,000 clones, about 89% being singletons. Input material: peripheral blood. The receptors originated from a woman in her 70s with COVID-19, enrolled during active disease. CDR3s include the opening cysteine and the closing phenylalanine or tryptophan. The order of the fields is clone size, V gene, J gene, D gene, CDR3 DNA, CDR3 protein. A D gene is named only where the DNA matches it firmly. Some rows have no size entry. The others give once, few or many, or a class for an expanded clone.

>.|TRBV5-1|TRBJ1-1|.
TGCGCCAGCAGCTTGGCTGGCAGGGCGAACACTGAAGCTTTCTTT
CASSLAGRANTEAFF
>.|TRBV28|TRBJ1-5|TRBD1
TGTGCCAGCAGTTTGGGGACAGGGGACTTTCAGCCCCAGCATTTT
CASSLGTGDFQPQHF
>.|TRBV9|TRBJ1-1|TRBD1
TGTGCCAGCAGCCCAAGACAGGGGTCGAGGCAGGACACTGAAGCTTTCTTT
CASSPRQGSRQDTEAFF
>few|TRBV30|TRBJ1-4|.
TGTGCCTGGAGTGGATTGGAGAATGAAAAACTGTTTTTT
CAWSGLENEKLFF
>.|TRBV28|TRBJ1-3|.
TGTGCCAGCAGAACAGGCGCGTGGTACTCTGGAAACACCATATATTTT
CASRTGAWYSGNTIYF
>.|TRBV6-1|TRBJ2-4|TRBD1
TGTGCCAGCAGTGAAAGGACAGGGACATTGAACATTCAGTACTTC
CASSERTGTLNIQYF
>.|TRBV11-2|TRBJ2-7|TRBD1
TGTGCCAGCAGCTCAATCGGACAGGGCCTATACCACGAGCAGTACTTC
CASSSIGQGLYHEQYF
>.|TRBV30|TRBJ1-6|.
TGTGCCTGGAGTGTACTCACAGTGAAATCACCCCTCCACTTT
CAWSVLTVKSPLHF
>once|TRBV10-3|TRBJ2-2|TRBD1
TGTGCCATCAGAGGGGACAGGGAAACCGGGGAGCTGTTTTTT
CAIRGDRETGELFF
>once|TRBV9|TRBJ1-5|TRBD1
TGTGCCAGCAGCGCTGGGACAGGCAATCAGCCCCAGCATTTT
CASSAGTGNQPQHF
>.|TRBV2|TRBJ1-2|TRBD1
TGTGCCAGCAGAGGACCCGGGACAGGGGTTGTCTACGGCTACACCTTC
CASRGPGTGVVYGYTF
>.|TRBV10-3|TRBJ1-4|.
TGTGCCATCAGTGAGTCGTCAGGGGCCGGGGATGAAAAACTGTTTTTT
CAISESSGAGDEKLFF
>.|TRBV6-5|TRBJ1-2|.
TGTGCCAGCAGTTCCCCCGGGAGACGGGGGGACTATGGCTACACCTTC
CASSSPGRRGDYGYTF
>.|TRBV2|TRBJ2-1|TRBD1
TGTGCCAGCAGAGAACAGGGGGTTTACAATGAGCAGTTCTTC
CASREQGVYNEQFF
>.|TRBV4-1|TRBJ1-1|.
TGCGCCAGCAGCCACCGGGGAGGGAACACTGAAGCTTTCTTT
CASSHRGGNTEAFF
>.|TRBV28|TRBJ1-4|TRBD1
TGTGCCAGCAGTTTGGGTGGACAGGGGTTTGAAAAACTGTTTTTT
CASSLGGQGFEKLFF
>.|TRBV11-1|TRBJ1-1|.
TGTGCCAGCAGCCTAAGGAGGAACACTGAAGCTTTCTTT
CASSLRRNTEAFF
>.|TRBV7-2|TRBJ2-7|.
TGTGCCAGCAGCTTATGGCGGGTCTACGAGCAGTACTTC
CASSLWRVYEQYF
>.|TRBV7-2|TRBJ2-7|.
TGTGCCAGCAGCTTAGCGAGTGGCGAGCAGTACTTC
CASSLASGEQYF
>.|TRBV2|TRBJ2-5|.
TGTGCCAGAAAGGACCAGGGCCTCCAAGAGACCCAGTACTTC
CARKDQGLQETQYF
>.|TRBV5-4|TRBJ1-1|TRBD1
TGTGCCAGCAGCCGACGGACAGGGTCGGGCACTGAAGCTTTCTTT
CASSRRTGSGTEAFF
>.|TRBV14|TRBJ1-2|TRBD1
TGTGCCAGCAGCCATGATGACAGGGCGGTTGGGGGCTACACCTTC
CASSHDDRAVGGYTF
>once|TRBV5-1|TRBJ1-5|.
TGCGCCAGCAGCCTGGACATCAATCAGCCCCAGCATTTT
CASSLDINQPQHF
>.|TRBV5-1|TRBJ1-1|.
TGCGCCAGCAGCTTGGGGGCAGGGAGGCCAGATTTCACTGAAGCTTTCTTT
CASSLGAGRPDFTEAFF
>.|TRBV20-1|TRBJ2-3|TRBD2
TGCAGTGCTAGTCGGACTAGCGGGGGAACAGATACGCAGTATTTT
CSASRTSGGTDTQYF
>.|TRBV7-9|TRBJ2-1|.
TGTGCCAGCAGCTGGTCTCAGGGAAGCAATGAGCAGTTCTTC
CASSWSQGSNEQFF
>.|TRBV20-1|TRBJ2-7|.
TGCAGCGCTTCATCCTACGAGCAGTACTTC
CSASSYEQYF
>.|TRBV11-2|TRBJ2-1|.
TGTGCCAGCAGCTTAGTTTTCGGCAGGGAAGTCCTCAATGAGCAGTTCTTC
CASSLVFGREVLNEQFF